This T cell receptor (beta chain) was sequenced for a study of cytomegalovirus exposure and HLA in healthy donors. The study ran its PCR with 60 Vbeta and 13 Jbeta primers. Sequenced by immunoSEQ multiplex PCR; TCRdb stores in-frame clones only, minus some. The sample lists roughly 140,000 clones; over 70% were seen once. CDR3 length: 18 residues. The J segment lost 0 bases and the V segment lost 3 bases, leaving 6 bases of the junction unmatched. The germline gives CDR1 MNHEY, CDR2 SMNVEV (reference sequence). The rearrangement uses TRBV27 and TRBJ2-2, with TRBD2 matching over 11 bases. This clonotype originated in a man aged 30 to 45 in good health and CMV-seropositive. The specimen sequenced was PBMCs. CDR3 DNA sequence: TGTGCCAGCAGTTTGACCCGGACTAGCGGGCCGAACACCGGGGAGCTGTTTTTT. It encodes CASSLTRTSGPNTGELFF.